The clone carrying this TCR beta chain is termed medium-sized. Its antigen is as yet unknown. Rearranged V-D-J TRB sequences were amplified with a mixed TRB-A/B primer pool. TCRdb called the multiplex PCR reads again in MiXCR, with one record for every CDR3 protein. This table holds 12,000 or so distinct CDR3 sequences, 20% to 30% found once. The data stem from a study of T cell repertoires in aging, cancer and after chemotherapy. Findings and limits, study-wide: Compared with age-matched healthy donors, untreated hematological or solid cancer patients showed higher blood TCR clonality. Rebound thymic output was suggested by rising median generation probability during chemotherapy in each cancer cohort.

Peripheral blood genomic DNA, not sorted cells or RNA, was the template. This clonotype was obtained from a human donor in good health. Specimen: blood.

The CDR3 nucleotides are TGTGCCAGTTCAGACAGGGCCAACTATGGCTACACCTTC. It is translated as CASSDRANYGYTF. The V gene is TRBV19, the J gene TRBJ1-2, with 7 bases identical to TRBD1. Germline lookup yields CDR1 LNHDA and CDR2 SQIVND (reference sequence). V lost 8 bases and J lost 2; bases outside the gene matches: 5. The CDR3 is 13 residues long.